One and the same sample provided the 30 T cell receptor beta chains below, sequenced in a study of control samples from healthy donors and cancer patients. The method was immunoSEQ multiplex PCR; TCRdb's version includes in-frame clones alone and lacks a portion of them. The data contain approximately 120,000 clones, 80% to 90% of them singletons. Source material: blood. Receptor source: a man aged 40-50 years in good health.

With respect to this clone: The sample carries other DNA sequences with the same CDR3. This chain joins TRBV12-3 or TRBV12-4 and TRBJ1-1; no clear D. Trimming removed 3 bases from V and 0 bases from J, with 5 bases in between. The length of the CDR3 is 13 residues. CDR3 region: CASSFQVNTEAFF. In DNA, the CDR3 is TGTGCCAGCAGTTTTCAGGTGAACACTGAAGCTTTCTTT.

The chain is built from TRBV2 and TRBJ1-3, with 10 bases matching TRBD1. Trimming cost V 9 bases and J 4 bases; bases outside gene matches: 3. Germline V lookup: CDR1 SNHLY, CDR2 FYNNEI. The CDR3 contains 13 residues. The CDR3, as DNA: TGTGCCAGTGGGACAGGGGTCGGAAACACCATATATTTT. Its translation is CASGTGVGNTIYF.

The chain couples TRBV6-5 to TRBJ1-1, with a tentative D call TRBD1 (5 bases). Trimming shortened V by 7 bases and J by 6 bases, and 9 bases separated the two germline ends. The CDR3 spans 11 residues. Germline CDR1 and CDR2: MNHEY and SVGAGI. The CDR3 here is CASTQGSEAFF. CDR3 coding DNA: TGTGCCAGCACCCAGGGCTCTGAAGCTTTCTTT.

The CDR3 loop is CAWDRGGGNTIYF. The CDR3 DNA follows: TGTGCCTGGGACCGGGGAGGCGGAAACACCATATATTTT. The rearrangement joins TRBV30 to TRBJ1-3; D unclear. Trimming removed 5 bases from V and 4 bases from J, with 12 bases in between. CDR3 length: 13 amino acids. Looked up from germline, CDR1 is GTSNPN and CDR2 is SVGIG (reference sequence).

CDR3 residues: CASSSGQGQETQYF. CDR3 bases: TGTGCCAGCAGCTCGGGACAGGGGCAAGAGACCCAGTACTTC. The chain carries TRBV5-4 and TRBJ2-5, with TRBD1 identical over 10 bases. The V gene's germline CDR1 is SGHNT and CDR2 YYREEE (reference sequence). V trimming: 3 bases; J trimming: 2 bases; junction bases outside the gene matches: 1. The CDR3 totals 14 residues.

The chain couples TRBV30 to TRBJ2-7; D is unclear. The ends were cut back, 7 bases at V and 2 bases at J, with 12 bases in the middle. This CDR3 region has 12 residues. Germline-derived CDR1 and CDR2 are GTSNPN and SVGIG (reference sequence). The CDR3 spells CASNGVAYEQYF. The CDR3 coding sequence is TGTGCCTCAAATGGGGTTGCCTACGAGCAGTACTTC.

The V gene is TRBV11-3, the J gene TRBJ1-2; TRBD1 is a possible D gene (6 bases). V lost 2 bases to trimming and J lost 8 bases, with 15 bases between them. The CDR3 is 14 residues long. Germline V CDR1 and CDR2: SGHNT, YENEEA. DNA of the CDR3: TGTGCCAGCAGCTTAAGAGGGGGGATTGGAGGCTACACCTTC. Amino acid sequence: CASSLRGGIGGYTF.

The rearrangement joins TRBV5-8 to TRBJ2-1, with D unclear. With 0 bases removed from V and 4 bases from J, the gap between germline ends came to 5 bases. CDR1 SGHTS and CDR2 YDEGEE come from the germline V gene. The CDR3 contains 13 residues. The CDR3 DNA reads TGTGCCAGCAGCTTGGGGCAGTACAATGAGCAGTTCTTC. This sequence encodes CASSLGQYNEQFF.

The chain uses TRBV29-1 and TRBJ2-1; D unresolved. The CDR3 runs 14 residues. V shed 2 bases and J shed 4 bases, with 12 bases lying between them. CDR1 is SQVTM, CDR2 ANQGSEA, per germline. The CDR3 region has the DNA TGCAGCGTTGAATCGGGTATTAGATACAATGAGCAGTTCTTC. This sequence encodes CSVESGIRYNEQFF.

This clone was observed a single time. This rearrangement joins TRBV10-2 to TRBJ1-4; TRBD1 matches 10 bases. Trimming removed 6 bases from V and 7 bases from J; junction bases left unmatched: 5. This CDR3 region has 14 residues. The germline V gene encodes CDR1 WSHSY and CDR2 SAAADI. Written as DNA, the CDR3 is TGCGCCAGCAGGAATCGGACAGGGGGTGAAAAACTGTTTTTT. Amino acids: CASRNRTGGEKLFF.

Here the CDR3 DNA reads TGCAGCGTTGCGAGGGGTAAGGGTGGCTACACCTTC. Protein: CSVARGKGGYTF. This sequence joins TRBV29-1 and TRBJ1-2; D is perhaps TRBD1 (5 bases). The CDR3 contains 12 residues. The V end was cut by 4 bases, the J end by 7 bases, with 13 bases between. CDR1 is SQVTM and CDR2 is ANQGSEA in the germline V gene.

The rearrangement links TRBV30 to TRBJ2-1; D might be TRBD1 (6 bases). The germline V gene encodes CDR1 GTSNPN and CDR2 SVGIG (reference sequence). The CDR3 is made up of 15 amino acids. The CDR3 DNA follows: TGTGCTCGTAGCCGACAGGAAAGCTCCTACAATGAGCAGTTCTTC. Amino acids: CARSRQESSYNEQFF.

This chain uses TRBV5-1 with TRBJ1-1; TRBD1 aligns across 7 bases. CDR1 SGHRS and CDR2 YFSETQ come from the germline V gene. The CDR3 runs to 14 residues. V lost 2 bases, J lost 5 bases, and 6 bases stayed unmatched. CDR3 in amino acids: CASSLPAGGTEAFF. CDR3 DNA: TGCGCCAGCAGCTTACCCGCAGGGGGTACTGAAGCTTTCTTT. The whole variable domain, filled in from reference TRBV5-1 and TRBJ1-1, reads KAGVTQTPRYLIKTRGQQVTLSCSPISGHRSVSWYQQTPGQGLQFLFEYFSETQRNKGNFPGRFSGRQFSNSRSEMNVSTLELGDSALYLCASSLPAGGTEAFFGQGTRLTVV.

This clone has just one count. V is TRBV30 and J is TRBJ2-5; 10 bases fit TRBD1. Per germline, CDR1 GTSNPN and CDR2 SVGIG (reference sequence). V was clipped by 2 bases and J by 4 bases; unmatched bases: 1. The CDR3 contains 13 residues. CDR3 sequence reads: CAWSRDRGETQYF. In DNA, the CDR3 is TGTGCCTGGAGTCGGGACAGGGGAGAGACCCAGTACTTC.

About this clone itself: A junction end diverges from the germline sequence, so it may reflect a read error. The chain combines TRBV19 with TRBJ1-5; 8 bases map to TRBD1. Per the germline V gene, CDR1 is LNHDA and CDR2 is SQIVND (reference sequence). This CDR3 is 16 amino acids long. The CDR3 DNA is TGTGCCAGTAATGAGGGCCGGGACAGGCGCAACCAGCCCCAGCATTTT. Translation gives CASNEGRDRRNQPQHF.

The chain employs TRBV29-1 and TRBJ2-7; TRBD1 or TRBD2 may be the D gene (6 bases each). The CDR3 covers 15 residues. Trimming cost V 0 bases and J 0 bases, with 12 bases left between them. Looked up from germline, CDR1 is SQVTM and CDR2 is ANQGSEA. The DNA for the CDR3 is TGCAGCGTTGAAGATCGGGGGCAGAACTCCTACGAGCAGTACTTC. Translated, it gives CSVEDRGQNSYEQYF.

In nucleotides, the CDR3 is TGTGCCAGCAGTGACTGGGGAGGGAACGAGCAGTACTTC. Translating gives CASSDWGGNEQYF. The chain uses TRBV25-1 and TRBJ2-7, with TRBD2 matching over 7 bases. V dropped 3 bases and J dropped 5; count of bases not matched to a gene: 4. The length of the CDR3 is 13 residues. Germline CDR1 and CDR2: MGHDK and SYGVNS.

This CDR3 reads CASKQFSHGGEGGYTF. The CDR3 region has the DNA TGTGCCAGTAAGCAGTTCTCTCATGGGGGTGAGGGTGGCTACACCTTC. This chain uses TRBV6-6 with TRBJ1-2; D is possibly TRBD1 (5 bases). The ends were cut back, 9 bases at V and 7 bases at J, with 27 bases in the middle. CDR1 and CDR2 from the germline V gene are MNHNY and SVGAGI (reference sequence). The CDR3 loop spans 16 amino acids.

The chain combines TRBV29-1 with TRBJ2-1; 13 bases fit TRBD2. The CDR3 length is 14 residues. V trimming: 7 bases; J trimming: 4 bases; junction bases outside the gene matches: 4. Germline-derived CDR1 and CDR2 are SQVTM and ANQGSEA. The CDR3 sequence is CSAGLAGDYNEQFF. The CDR3 DNA reads TGCAGCGCCGGACTAGCGGGGGATTACAATGAGCAGTTCTTC.

J is TRBJ1-5 and V is TRBV4-1; D uncertain. The CDR3 extends over 13 amino acids. The ends were cut back, 0 bases at V and 4 bases at J, with 4 bases in the middle. Germline-derived CDR1 and CDR2 are MGHRA and YSYEKL. The CDR3 region has the DNA TGCGCCAGCAGCCAAGAGAGTAATCAGCCCCAGCATTTT. Amino acid sequence: CASSQESNQPQHF.

The CDR3 bases are TGCGCCAGCAGCTTGCACAGGGAGACCCAGTACTTC. It is translated as CASSLHRETQYF. V is TRBV5-1 and J is TRBJ2-5, with D possibly TRBD1 on 5 matching bases. Germline V gives CDR1 SGHRS, CDR2 YFSETQ. This CDR3 region has 12 residues. Trimming removed 1 base at V and 5 bases at J, with 6 bases between.

The chain combines TRBV5-4 with TRBJ1-6; TRBD1 might be the D (6 bases). V was shortened by 4 bases and J by 8 bases, with 13 bases between the two germline ends. This CDR3 comprises 14 residues. Germline assignment: CDR1 SGHNT and CDR2 YYREEE (reference sequence). The DNA of the CDR3 is TGTGCCAGCAGCATAGTCGGGGGCGATTCACCCCTCCACTTT. Translating gives CASSIVGGDSPLHF.

The V call is TRBV5-1, the J call TRBJ2-7; the D gene is possibly TRBD1 (6 bases). CDR3 size: 14 residues. V lost 4 bases, J lost 0 bases, and 11 bases lay in between. Germline V gene sequence: CDR1 SGHRS, CDR2 YFSETQ. CDR3: CASSVTGNSYEQYF. CDR3 nucleotides: TGCGCCAGCAGCGTCACAGGGAACTCCTACGAGCAGTACTTC. The full variable domain, rest sourced from reference TRBV5-1 and TRBJ2-7, is KAGVTQTPRYLIKTRGQQVTLSCSPISGHRSVSWYQQTPGQGLQFLFEYFSETQRNKGNFPGRFSGRQFSNSRSEMNVSTLELGDSALYLCASSVTGNSYEQYFGPGTRLTVT.

As to this clone: In this CDR3 the conserved last residue, phenylalanine or tryptophan, is missing, so a read error is likely. Because the CDR3's place on the DNA is in doubt, the DNA is left out and the CDR3 is given as listed by TCRdb. V usage is TRBV20-1 and J usage is TRBJ1-2; whether TRBD1, the table's D call, matches the DNA was not checked. Both ends counted, the CDR3 spans 8 residues. Germline V gives CDR1 DFQATT, CDR2 SNEGSKA (reference sequence). CDR3 residues: CSASVQGA.

The V call is TRBV30, the J call TRBJ1-1, with unresolved D. The V end was cut by 2 bases, the J end by 1 base, with 11 bases between. The germline gives CDR1 GTSNPN, CDR2 SVGIG (reference sequence). There are 14 residues in the CDR3. The CDR3, as DNA: TGTGCCTGGAGTACCCTCCGCAAGAACACTGAAGCTTTCTTT. It specifies CAWSTLRKNTEAFF.

This clone showed up just once. This chain uses TRBV10-3 with TRBJ1-3; possible D gene TRBD1, 6 bases. V dropped 3 bases and J dropped 7 bases, with 10 bases sitting between them. Per the germline V gene, CDR1 is ENHRY and CDR2 is SYGVKD. The CDR3 is 13 amino acids. CDR3 DNA sequence: TGTGCCATCAGTGAACAGGGTGGGAACACCATATATTTT. Its protein is CAISEQGGNTIYF.

V is TRBV30 and J is TRBJ1-2; 10 bases are a match to TRBD1. The CDR3 is made up of 13 amino acids. Germline V CDR1 and CDR2: GTSNPN, SVGIG (reference sequence). The J segment lost 4 bases and the V segment lost 8 bases, leaving 7 bases of the junction unmatched. CDR3 sequence reads: CAMIDRGLYGYTF. The CDR3 bases are TGTGCCATGATCGACAGGGGGCTCTATGGCTACACCTTC.

The CDR3 loop is CASSYGGNTDTQYF. The CDR3 nucleotides are TGTGCCAGCAGTTACGGAGGAAACACAGATACGCAGTATTTT. The V and J genes are TRBV6-6 and TRBJ2-3; possibly TRBD2 for D (5 bases). CDR3 length: 14 residues. Germline CDR1 is MNHNY and CDR2 is SVGAGI (reference sequence). Trimming pared 2 bases from V and 2 bases from J, leaving 8 bases between.

The rearrangement joins TRBV9 to TRBJ2-7; TRBD1 agrees at 10 bases. CDR3 length: 15 residues. Germline assignment: CDR1 SGDLS and CDR2 YYNGEE. V shed 2 bases, J shed 3 bases, and the junction held 5 bases outside the gene matches. Written as DNA, the CDR3 is TGTGCCAGCAGCGTCTCCGGGACAGGGGTCTACGAGCAGTACTTC. It codes for CASSVSGTGVYEQYF.

A few counts support this clone. The chain uses TRBV6-5 and TRBJ2-6, with D possibly TRBD2 on 6 matching bases. This CDR3 is 16 amino acids long. Deletions cut 4 bases from V and 4 bases from J, with 14 bases between. Germline V lookup: CDR1 MNHEY, CDR2 SVGAGI. CDR3 bases: TGTGCCAGCAGTTTGCACGGGGGATCAGGGGCCAACGTCCTGACTTTC. The encoded protein is CASSLHGGSGANVLTF.